The rows below give T cell receptor beta chains drawn from one sample of a study of cytomegalovirus exposure and HLA in healthy donors. Repertoires were generated with immunoSEQ multiplex PCR, while TCRdb's copy carries only in-frame clones and drops some. The data hold more than 100,000 clones, with around 66% observed a single time. Material for sequencing was PBMCs. These receptors came from a woman aged 50 to 65 in good health and CMV-seronegative. Each CDR3 is given with its conserved first and last residue. D genes are given only for firm matches. Some rows have no size entry. The others give once, few or many, or a class for an expanded clone.

>TRBD1|NA|TRBV19|TRBJ1-2
CASSISDRGGYGYTF
TGTGCCAGTAGTATATCTGACAGGGGAGGCTATGGCTACACCTTC
>TRBD1|NA|TRBV6-5|TRBJ1-3
CASRMTGFGNTIYF
TGTGCCAGCAGGATGACAGGGTTCGGAAACACCATATATTTT
>TRBD1|NA|TRBV23-1|TRBJ1-2
CAITGVDYGYTF
TGCGCCATCACAGGGGTTGACTATGGCTACACCTTC
>NA|NA|TRBV7-9|TRBJ1-6
CASSAGAENSPLHF
TGTGCCAGCAGCGCTGGGGCAGAGAATTCACCCCTCCACTTT
>TRBD2|NA|TRBV10-2|TRBJ2-1
CASSGAGGDNEQFF
TGCGCCAGCAGTGGGGCGGGAGGGGACAATGAGCAGTTCTTC
>TRBD1|NA|TRBV12-5|TRBJ2-7
CASGLVWGQGNYEQYF
TGTGCTAGTGGTTTGGTATGGGGACAGGGTAACTACGAGCAGTACTTC
>NA|NA|TRBV6-4|TRBJ2-1
CASREQSIGGEQFF
TGTGCCAGCAGGGAACAGTCCATAGGTGGTGAGCAGTTCTTC
>NA|few|TRBV6-1|TRBJ1-2
CASSEDPGRANYGYTF
TGTGCCAGCAGCGAAGACCCAGGGAGGGCTAACTATGGCTACACCTTC
>NA|NA|TRBV28|TRBJ1-5
CASRRQSYSNQPQHF
TGTGCCAGCCGCAGACAGTCCTATAGCAATCAGCCCCAGCATTTT
>TRBD2|NA|TRBV10-3|TRBJ2-1
CAISDNRGVLNEQFF
TGTGCCATCAGTGATAATCGGGGGGTCCTCAATGAGCAGTTCTTC
>NA|few|TRBV5-1|TRBJ2-3
CASSFTTDTQYF
TGCGCCAGCAGCTTTACAACAGATACGCAGTATTTT
>NA|NA|TRBV5-4|TRBJ1-5
CASSLDGGANPNQPQHF
TGTGCCAGCAGCTTGGATGGAGGGGCAAACCCCAATCAGCCCCAGCATTTT
>TRBD2|few|TRBV4-2|TRBJ2-1
CASSLGLADYNEQFF
TGTGCCAGCAGCCTGGGACTAGCGGACTACAATGAGCAGTTCTTC
>NA|NA|TRBV7-3|TRBJ1-1
CASTVWQGGPMNTEAFF
TGTGCCAGCACCGTATGGCAGGGAGGACCCATGAACACTGAAGCTTTCTTT
>TRBD1|once|TRBV19|TRBJ1-5
CASSIGTGLGSNQPQHF
TGTGCCAGTAGTATTGGGACAGGATTAGGAAGCAATCAGCCCCAGCATTTT
>NA|NA|TRBV21-1|TRBJ2-3
CASSNPGTSATDTQYF
TGTGCCAGCAGCAACCCCGGGACTAGCGCTACAGATACGCAGTATTTT
>TRBD2|NA|TRBV13|TRBJ2-1
CASSEAGGHNEQFF
TGTGCCAGCAGCGAAGCGGGAGGGCATAATGAGCAGTTCTTC
>TRBD2|NA|TRBV7-9|TRBJ2-7
CASSLGTSGRSLSYEQYF
TGTGCCAGCAGCTTAGGGACTAGCGGGAGATCCCTCTCCTACGAGCAGTACTTC
>NA|NA|TRBV7-8|TRBJ1-2
CASRSADFSFYGYTF
TGTGCCAGCAGGTCGGCAGACTTTTCTTTCTATGGCTACACCTTC
>TRBD2|NA|TRBV7-9|TRBJ2-5
CASLAGDQETQYF
TGTGCCAGCCTAGCGGGGGACCAAGAGACCCAGTACTTC